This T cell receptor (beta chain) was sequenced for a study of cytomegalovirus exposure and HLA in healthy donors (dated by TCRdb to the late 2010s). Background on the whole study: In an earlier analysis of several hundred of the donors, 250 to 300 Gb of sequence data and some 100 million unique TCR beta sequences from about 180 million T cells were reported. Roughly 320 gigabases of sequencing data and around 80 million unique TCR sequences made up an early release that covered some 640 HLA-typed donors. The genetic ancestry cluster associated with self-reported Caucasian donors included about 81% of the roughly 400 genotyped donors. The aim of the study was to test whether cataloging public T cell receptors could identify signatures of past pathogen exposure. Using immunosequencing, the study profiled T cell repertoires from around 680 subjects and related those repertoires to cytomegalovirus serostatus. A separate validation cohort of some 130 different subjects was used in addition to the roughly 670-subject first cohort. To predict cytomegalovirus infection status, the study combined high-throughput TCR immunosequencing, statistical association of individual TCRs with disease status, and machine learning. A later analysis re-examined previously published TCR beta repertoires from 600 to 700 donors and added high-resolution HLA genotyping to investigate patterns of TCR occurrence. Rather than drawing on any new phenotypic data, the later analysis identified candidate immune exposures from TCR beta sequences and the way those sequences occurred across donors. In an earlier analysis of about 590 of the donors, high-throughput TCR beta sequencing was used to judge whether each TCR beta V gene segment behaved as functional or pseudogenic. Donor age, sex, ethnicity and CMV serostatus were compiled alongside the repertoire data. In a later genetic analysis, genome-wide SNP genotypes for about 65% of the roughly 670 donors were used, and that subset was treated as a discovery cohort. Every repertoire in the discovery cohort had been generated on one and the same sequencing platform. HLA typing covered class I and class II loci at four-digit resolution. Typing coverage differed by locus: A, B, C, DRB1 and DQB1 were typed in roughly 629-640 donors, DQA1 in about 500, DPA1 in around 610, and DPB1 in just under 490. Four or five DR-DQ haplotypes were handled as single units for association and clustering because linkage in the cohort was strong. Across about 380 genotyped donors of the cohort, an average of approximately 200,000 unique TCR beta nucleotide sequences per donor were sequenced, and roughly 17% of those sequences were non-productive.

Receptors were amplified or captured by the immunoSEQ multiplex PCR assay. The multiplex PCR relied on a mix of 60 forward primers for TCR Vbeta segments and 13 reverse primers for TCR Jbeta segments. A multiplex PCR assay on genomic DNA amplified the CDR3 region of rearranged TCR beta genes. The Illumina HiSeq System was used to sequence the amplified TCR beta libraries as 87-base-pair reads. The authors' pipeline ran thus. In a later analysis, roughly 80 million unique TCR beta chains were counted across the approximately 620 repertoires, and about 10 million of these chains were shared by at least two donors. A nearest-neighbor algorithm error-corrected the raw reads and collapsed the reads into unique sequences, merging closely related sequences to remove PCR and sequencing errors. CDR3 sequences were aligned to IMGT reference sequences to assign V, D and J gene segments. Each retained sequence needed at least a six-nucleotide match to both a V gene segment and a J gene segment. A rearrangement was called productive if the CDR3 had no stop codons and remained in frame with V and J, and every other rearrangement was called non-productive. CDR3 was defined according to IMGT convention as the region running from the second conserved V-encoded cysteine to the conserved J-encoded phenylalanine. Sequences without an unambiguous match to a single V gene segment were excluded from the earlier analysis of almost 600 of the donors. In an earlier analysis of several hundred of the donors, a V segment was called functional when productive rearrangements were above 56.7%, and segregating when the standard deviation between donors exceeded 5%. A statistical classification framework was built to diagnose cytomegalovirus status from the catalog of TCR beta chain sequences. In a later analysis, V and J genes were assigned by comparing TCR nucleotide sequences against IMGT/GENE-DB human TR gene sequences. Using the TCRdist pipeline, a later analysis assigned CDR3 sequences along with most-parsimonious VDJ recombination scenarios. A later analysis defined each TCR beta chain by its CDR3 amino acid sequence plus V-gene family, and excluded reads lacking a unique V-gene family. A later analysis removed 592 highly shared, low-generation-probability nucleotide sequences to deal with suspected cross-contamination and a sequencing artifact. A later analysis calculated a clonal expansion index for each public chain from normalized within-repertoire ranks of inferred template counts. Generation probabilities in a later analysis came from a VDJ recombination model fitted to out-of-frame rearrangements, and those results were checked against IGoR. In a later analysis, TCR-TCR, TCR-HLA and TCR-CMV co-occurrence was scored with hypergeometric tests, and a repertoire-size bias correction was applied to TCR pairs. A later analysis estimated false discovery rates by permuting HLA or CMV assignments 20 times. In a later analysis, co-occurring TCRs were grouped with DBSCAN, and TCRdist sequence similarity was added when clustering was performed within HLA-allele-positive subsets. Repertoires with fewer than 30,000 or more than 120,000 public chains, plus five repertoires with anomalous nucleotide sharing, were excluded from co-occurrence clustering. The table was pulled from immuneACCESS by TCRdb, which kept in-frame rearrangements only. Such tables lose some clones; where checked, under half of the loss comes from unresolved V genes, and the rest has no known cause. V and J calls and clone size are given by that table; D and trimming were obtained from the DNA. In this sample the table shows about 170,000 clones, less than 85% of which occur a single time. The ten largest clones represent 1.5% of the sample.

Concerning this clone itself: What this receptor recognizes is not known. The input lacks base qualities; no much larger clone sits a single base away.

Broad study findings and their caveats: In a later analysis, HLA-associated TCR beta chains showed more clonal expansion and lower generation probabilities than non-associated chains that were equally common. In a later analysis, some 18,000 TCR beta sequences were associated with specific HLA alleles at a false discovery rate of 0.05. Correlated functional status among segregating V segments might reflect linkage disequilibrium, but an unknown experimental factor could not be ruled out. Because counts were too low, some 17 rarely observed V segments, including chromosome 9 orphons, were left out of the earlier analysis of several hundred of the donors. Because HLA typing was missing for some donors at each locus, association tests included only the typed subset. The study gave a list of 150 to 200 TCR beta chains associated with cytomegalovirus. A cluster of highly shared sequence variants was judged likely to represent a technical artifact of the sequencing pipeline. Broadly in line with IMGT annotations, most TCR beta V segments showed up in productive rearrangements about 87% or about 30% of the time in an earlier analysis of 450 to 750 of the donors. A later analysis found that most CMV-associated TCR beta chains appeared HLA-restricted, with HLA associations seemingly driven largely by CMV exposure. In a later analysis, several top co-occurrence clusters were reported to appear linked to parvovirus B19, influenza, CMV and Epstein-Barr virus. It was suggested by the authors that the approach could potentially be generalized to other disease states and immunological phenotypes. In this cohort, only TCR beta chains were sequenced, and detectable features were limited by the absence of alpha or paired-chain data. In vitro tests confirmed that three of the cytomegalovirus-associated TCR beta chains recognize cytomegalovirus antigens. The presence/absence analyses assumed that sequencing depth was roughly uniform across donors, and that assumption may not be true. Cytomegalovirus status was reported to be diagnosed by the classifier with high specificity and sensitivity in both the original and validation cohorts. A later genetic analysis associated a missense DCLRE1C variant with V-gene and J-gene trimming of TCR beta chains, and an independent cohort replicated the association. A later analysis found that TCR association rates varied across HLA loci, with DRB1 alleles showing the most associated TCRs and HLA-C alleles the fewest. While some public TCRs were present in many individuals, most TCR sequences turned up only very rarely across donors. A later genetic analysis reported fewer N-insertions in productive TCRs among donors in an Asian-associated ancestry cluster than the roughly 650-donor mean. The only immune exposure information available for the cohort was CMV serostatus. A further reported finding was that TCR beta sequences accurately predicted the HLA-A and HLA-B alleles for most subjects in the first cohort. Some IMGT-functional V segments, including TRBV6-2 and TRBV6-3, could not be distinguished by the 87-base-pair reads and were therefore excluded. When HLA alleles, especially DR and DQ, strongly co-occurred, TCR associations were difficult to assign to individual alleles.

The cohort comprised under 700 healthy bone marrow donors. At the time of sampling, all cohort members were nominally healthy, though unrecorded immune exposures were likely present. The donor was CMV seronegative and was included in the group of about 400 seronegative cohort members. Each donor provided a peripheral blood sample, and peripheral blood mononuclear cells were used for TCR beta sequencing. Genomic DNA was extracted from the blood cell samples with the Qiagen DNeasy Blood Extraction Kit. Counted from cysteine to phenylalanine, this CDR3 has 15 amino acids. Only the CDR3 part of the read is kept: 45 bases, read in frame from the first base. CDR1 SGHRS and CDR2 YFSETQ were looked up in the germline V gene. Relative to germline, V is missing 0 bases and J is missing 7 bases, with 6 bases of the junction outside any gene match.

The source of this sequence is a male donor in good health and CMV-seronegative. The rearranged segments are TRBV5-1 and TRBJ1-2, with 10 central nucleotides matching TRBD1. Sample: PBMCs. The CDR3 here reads CASSLEFRDRGGYTF. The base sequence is TGCGCCAGCAGCTTGGAATTTCGGGACAGGGGTGGCTACACCTTC.